The rows below give T cell receptor beta chains drawn from one sample of a study of Graves' ophthalmopathy and Graves' hyperthyroidism. TCRdb re-derived calls from the multiplex PCR reads in MiXCR, one entry per CDR3 protein. The top ten hold 44% of the sample, which has 600,000 to 950,000 distinct CDR3 sequences, 40% seen once. Material for sequencing was peripheral blood. The receptors stem from an adult man with Graves' ophthalmopathy. Each CDR3 is given with its conserved first and last residue. A D gene is named only where the DNA matches it firmly. Some rows have no size entry. The others give once, few or many, or a class for an expanded clone.

d_gene,v_gene,j_gene,abundance,CDR3nt,CDR3aa
TRBD1,TRBV25-1,TRBJ2-2,NA,TGTGCCAGCAGTCCACAGGGGGCTACCACCGGGGAGCTGTTTTTT,CASSPQGATTGELFF
NA,TRBV15,TRBJ1-2,NA,TGTGCCACCAGCAGAGGGGCTCCTGGCTACACCTTC,CATSRGAPGYTF
NA,TRBV24-1,TRBJ1-5,NA,TGTGCCAGCAGTTACTCGCCTGAGGGACCAAGCAATCAGCCCCAGCATTTT,CASSYSPEGPSNQPQHF
TRBD1,TRBV27,TRBJ2-7,few,TGTGCCAGCAGCAGCGGACAGGTTCTGGACGAGCAGTACTTC,CASSSGQVLDEQYF
NA,TRBV19,TRBJ2-2,few,TGTGCCAGTAGTACCCGGGGGTTGGCCGGGGAGCTGTTTTTT,CASSTRGLAGELFF
NA,TRBV7-9,TRBJ2-2,many,TGTGCCAGCAGCCCCACCGGGGAGCTGTTTTTT,CASSPTGELFF
NA,TRBV20-1,TRBJ1-5,NA,TGCAGTGCTAGGGGATACAGGGATCAGCCCCAGCATTTT,CSARGYRDQPQHF
TRBD1,TRBV6-2/TRBV6-3,TRBJ1-1,NA,TGTGCCAGCGGAGAGGACAGGGTCGCAACTGAAGCTTTCTTT,CASGEDRVATEAFF
NA,TRBV6-5,TRBJ1-1,NA,TGTGCCAGCAGTTACGGAGGGTACTCGGCTGAAGCTTTCTTT,CASSYGGYSAEAFF
NA,TRBV24-1,TRBJ2-3,NA,TGTGCCACCAGTGATTCGGTCAGCTACACAGATACGCAGTATTTT,CATSDSVSYTDTQYF
NA,TRBV20-1,TRBJ1-5,few,TGCAGTGCTAGCGGGGGCCCCTCTAGCAATCAGCCCCAGCATTTT,CSASGGPSSNQPQHF
NA,TRBV29-1,TRBJ2-3,NA,TGCAGCGTTTCCCGGGACCTGGGAAATACGCAGTATTTT,CSVSRDLGNTQYF
NA,TRBV20-1,TRBJ2-7,NA,TGCAGTGCTAGCGGCAGGGCCATTTACGAGCAGTACTTC,CSASGRAIYEQYF
TRBD1,TRBV10-3,TRBJ2-7,many,TGTGCCAGCAGGCACAGGGGGCGCAAATACGAGCAGTACTTC,CASRHRGRKYEQYF
NA,TRBV7-9,TRBJ2-7,NA,TGTGCCGGTGAAGCAGGGGCGGAGCAGTACTTC,CAGEAGAEQYF
NA,TRBV19,TRBJ2-5,many,TGTGCCAGTAGTATCTCGGAAGGGGAGACCCAGTACTTC,CASSISEGETQYF
TRBD1,TRBV9,TRBJ1-6,few,TGTGCCAGCACCACGGGACAGGGAAGAAATTCACCCCTCCACTTT,CASTTGQGRNSPLHF
TRBD1,TRBV9,TRBJ2-7,NA,TGTGCCAGCAGTTACCAGGGGGTTTCTTCCGAGCAGTACTTC,CASSYQGVSSEQYF
NA,TRBV12-3/TRBV12-4,TRBJ1-6,NA,TGTGCCAGCAGTTTCACAAGCTCCTATAATTCACCCCTCCACTTT,CASSFTSSYNSPLHF
NA,TRBV12-3/TRBV12-4,TRBJ2-7,few,TGTGCCAGCAGTTTCGCGACAGTCTACGAGCAGTACTTC,CASSFATVYEQYF
NA,TRBV10-3,TRBJ2-3,few,TGTGCCATCAGGACAGAGATCACAGATACGCAGTATTTT,CAIRTEITDTQYF
NA,TRBV20-1,TRBJ2-7,NA,TGCAGTGCTAGTGGGGGGGGACAGCCTGCCGAGCAGTACTTC,CSASGGGQPAEQYF
TRBD1,TRBV7-9,TRBJ1-4,NA,TGTGCCAGCAGCCGCTCCACAGGGGGCGCTGGTGAAAAACTGTTTTTT,CASSRSTGGAGEKLFF
TRBD1,TRBV20-1,TRBJ1-5,NA,TGCAGTGCTCCCGGAGAGGCGGACAGGGCCTCGGGCCAGCCCCAGCATTTT,CSAPGEADRASGQPQHF
NA,TRBV19,TRBJ1-4,many,TGTGCCAGTTGTGGTTCGTGGCAGAATGAAAAACTGTTTTTT,CASCGSWQNEKLFF
NA,TRBV2,TRBJ2-7,NA,TGTGCCAGCAGTGATTTGGCAGTCACCAACGAGCAGTACTTC,CASSDLAVTNEQYF
TRBD1,TRBV2,TRBJ1-1,NA,TGTGCCAGCAGTTACACCGGGACAGGGAACACTGAAGCTTTCTTT,CASSYTGTGNTEAFF
NA,TRBV7-3,TRBJ1-2,many,TGTGCCAGCAGCTTAGAATCGGGTTTTGGCTACACCTTC,CASSLESGFGYTF
TRBD1,TRBV25-1,TRBJ1-1,NA,TGTGCCAGCAGTGCGCATGGACAGGCGAACACTGAAGCTTTCTTT,CASSAHGQANTEAFF
TRBD2,TRBV7-2,TRBJ2-7,many,TGTGCCAGCAGCTTATGGCTAGCGGGAACTAACGAGCAGTACTTC,CASSLWLAGTNEQYF
TRBD1,TRBV29-1,TRBJ2-7,NA,TGCAGCGAGGGGGCTCGGAACGAGCAGTACTTC,CSEGARNEQYF
TRBD1,TRBV7-6,TRBJ1-2,NA,TGTGCCAGCAGCCCACGGGACAGAAACTATGGCTACACCTTC,CASSPRDRNYGYTF
NA,TRBV7-9,TRBJ2-7,NA,TGCGCCAGCAGCCAAGATCGATACTACGAGCAGTACTTC,CASSQDRYYEQYF
NA,TRBV12-3/TRBV12-4,TRBJ1-2,NA,TGTGCCACCCTAGGGGGGGACGGAGAAGCTAACTATGGCTACACCTTC,CATLGGDGEANYGYTF
TRBD2,TRBV7-9,TRBJ2-7,NA,TGTGCCAGCAGCCCGGGACTAGGGAACTACGAGCAGTACTTC,CASSPGLGNYEQYF
TRBD1,TRBV25-1,TRBJ1-2,NA,TGTGCCAGCAGCCAAACCAGGGGGACAGGGTATGGCTACACCTTC,CASSQTRGTGYGYTF
NA,TRBV29-1,TRBJ1-6,many,TGCAGCGTTGCCCCCTCATTGAATTCACCCCTCCACTTT,CSVAPSLNSPLHF
NA,TRBV10-3,TRBJ1-6,NA,TGTGCCATCAGTTATCAGAGTACCAATTCACCCCTCCACTTT,CAISYQSTNSPLHF
TRBD1,TRBV29-1,TRBJ2-7,many,TGCAGCGTTGCACAGGGGGCTGAGCAGTACTTC,CSVAQGAEQYF
TRBD1,TRBV19,TRBJ2-5,NA,TGTGCCAGTAGAGGGACAGGGGGCACAAAGACCCAGTACTTC,CASRGTGGTKTQYF
NA,TRBV24-1,TRBJ1-5,NA,TGTGCCACCAGTTACTCAAGCGGTAATCAGCCCCAGCATTTT,CATSYSSGNQPQHF
NA,TRBV10-3,TRBJ1-2,NA,TGTGCCAGCAGTTACTCGTCCCCCGGCGGGACTTCCCATGGCTACACCTTC,CASSYSSPGGTSHGYTF
NA,TRBV7-9,TRBJ2-5,NA,TGTGCCAGCAGTTACTCGACGGGGGGCAATCAGCCCCAGTACTTC,CASSYSTGGNQPQYF
NA,TRBV6-1,TRBJ1-2,few,TGTGCCAGCACCAGCCGACGGGCTAACTATGGCTACACCTTC,CASTSRRANYGYTF
TRBD1,TRBV11-1,TRBJ2-7,NA,TGTGCCAGCAGTCTGGACAGGGGGCGCCTCTACGAGCAGTACTTC,CASSLDRGRLYEQYF
NA,TRBV10-3,TRBJ2-3,few,TGTGCCATCAGGGGGAACACAGATACGCAGTATTTT,CAIRGNTDTQYF
NA,TRBV12-3/TRBV12-4,TRBJ2-7,NA,TGTGCCAGCAGTTCGTCTCTTCGCGAGCAGTACTTC,CASSSSLREQYF